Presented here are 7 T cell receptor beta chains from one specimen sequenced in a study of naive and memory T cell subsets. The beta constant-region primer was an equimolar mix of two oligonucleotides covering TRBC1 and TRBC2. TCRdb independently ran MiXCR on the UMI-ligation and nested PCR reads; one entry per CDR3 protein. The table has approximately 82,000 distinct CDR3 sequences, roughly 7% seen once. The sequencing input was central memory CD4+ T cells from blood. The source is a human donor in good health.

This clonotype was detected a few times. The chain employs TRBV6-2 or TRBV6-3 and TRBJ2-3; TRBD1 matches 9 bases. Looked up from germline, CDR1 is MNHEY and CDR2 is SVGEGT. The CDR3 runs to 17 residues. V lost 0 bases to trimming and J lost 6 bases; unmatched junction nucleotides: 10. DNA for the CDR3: TGTGCCAGCAGTTACTCCCCGGGACAGGGCCAAGGTGATACGCAGTATTTT. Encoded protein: CASSYSPGQGQGDTQYF.

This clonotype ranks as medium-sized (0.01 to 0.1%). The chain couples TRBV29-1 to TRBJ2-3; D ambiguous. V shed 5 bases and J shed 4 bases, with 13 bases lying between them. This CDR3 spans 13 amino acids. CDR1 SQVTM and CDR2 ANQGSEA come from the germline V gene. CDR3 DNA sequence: TGCAGCGTTCGTGGAAGGTTGGCAGATACGCAGTATTTT. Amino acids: CSVRGRLADTQYF.

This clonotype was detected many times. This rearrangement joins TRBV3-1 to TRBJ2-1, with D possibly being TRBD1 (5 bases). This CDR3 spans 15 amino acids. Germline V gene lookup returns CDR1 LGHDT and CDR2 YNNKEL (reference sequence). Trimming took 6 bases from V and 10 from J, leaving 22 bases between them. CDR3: CASSLGVASSLEQFF. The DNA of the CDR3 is TGTGCCAGCAGTCTAGGGGTGGCCAGTTCTCTAGAGCAGTTCTTC.

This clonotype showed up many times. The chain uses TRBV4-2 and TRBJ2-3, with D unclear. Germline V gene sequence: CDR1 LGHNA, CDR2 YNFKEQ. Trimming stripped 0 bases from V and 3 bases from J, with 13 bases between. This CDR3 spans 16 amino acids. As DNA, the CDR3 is TGTGCCAGCAGCCAAGAAGAACCTCCCGCAACAGATACGCAGTATTTT. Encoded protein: CASSQEEPPATDTQYF.

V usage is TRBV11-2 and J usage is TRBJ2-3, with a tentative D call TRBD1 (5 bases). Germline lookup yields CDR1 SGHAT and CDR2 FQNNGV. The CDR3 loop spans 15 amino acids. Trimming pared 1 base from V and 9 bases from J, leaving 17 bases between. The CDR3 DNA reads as TGTGCCAGCAGCTTAGCGGGCGAGCGTGCAGGGACGCAGTATTTT. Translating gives CASSLAGERAGTQYF.

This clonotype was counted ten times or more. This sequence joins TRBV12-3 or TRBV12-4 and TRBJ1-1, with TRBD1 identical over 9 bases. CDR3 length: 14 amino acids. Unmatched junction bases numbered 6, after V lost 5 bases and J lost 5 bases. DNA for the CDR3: TGTGCCAGCAGTCCAGGACAGGGGAGAACTGAAGCTTTCTTT. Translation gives CASSPGQGRTEAFF.

The DNA of the CDR3 is TGTGCCAGCAGCCACTGGGGGGGGGCCCGAGAGACCCAGTACTTC. This encodes CASSHWGGARETQYF. The rearrangement uses TRBV7-2 and TRBJ2-5, with D possibly matching TRBD2 (7 bases). CDR3 length: 15 residues. Per germline, CDR1 SGHTA and CDR2 FQGNSA. Trimming cost V 5 bases and J 4 bases, with 17 bases left between them.